Presented here are 28 T cell receptor beta chains from one specimen sequenced in a study of shared clonotypes between healthy human individuals. Measured with immunoSEQ multiplex PCR; TCRdb has only the in-frame clones, and not every one. This table has about a million clones, more than 65% appearing once. Sequencing was done on a sample of memory CD4+ T cells sorted from blood. Documented subset: CD45RA-negative fraction. These receptors were collected from a man between 18 and 29 years old in good health.

Only one count was recorded for this clone. This chain uses TRBV30 with TRBJ2-1, with TRBD1 matching 8 bases. Germline CDR1 and CDR2: GTSNPN and SVGIG (reference sequence). Germline trimming cut 0 bases from V and 5 bases from J; bases unmatched to any gene: 3. This CDR3 is built from 14 residues. CDR3 DNA sequence: TGTGCCTGGAGTGTAATGGGACAGGACAATGAGCAGTTCTTC. It specifies CAWSVMGQDNEQFF.

The V call is TRBV6-1, the J call TRBJ2-7, with D tentatively TRBD2 (5 bases). Trimming left V 4 bases short and J 1 base short, with 11 bases between. The germline CDR1 and CDR2 sequences are MNHNS and SASEGT. The CDR3 has 14 residues. The CDR3 nucleotides are TGTGCCAGCAGTGGCCAGCGGACGTCCTACGAGCAGTACTTC. Residues: CASSGQRTSYEQYF.

The V call is TRBV11-1, the J call TRBJ1-1, with D possibly being TRBD1 (5 bases). The ends were cut back, 3 bases at V and 0 bases at J, with 11 bases in the middle. The V gene's germline CDR1 is SGHAT and CDR2 FQDESV (reference sequence). The CDR3 is 15 residues long. The CDR3 spells CASSFESGMNTEAFF. The CDR3 coding sequence is TGTGCCAGCAGCTTTGAGTCAGGGATGAACACTGAAGCTTTCTTT.

The rearrangement links TRBV27 to TRBJ1-1; 7 nucleotides agree with TRBD1. The CDR3 runs 13 residues. V shed 4 bases, J shed 3 bases, and the junction held 2 bases outside the gene matches. The germline CDR1 and CDR2 sequences are MNHEY and SMNVEV (reference sequence). The CDR3 nucleotides are TGTGCCAGCAGTTCCCAGGGGGACACTGAAGCTTTCTTT. Its translation: CASSSQGDTEAFF.

The chain is built from TRBV2 and TRBJ2-7; tentatively, D is TRBD1 or TRBD2 (5 bases each). The V gene's germline CDR1 is SNHLY and CDR2 FYNNEI. There are 14 residues in the CDR3. Deletions cut 6 bases from V and 6 bases from J, with 18 bases between. CDR3 sequence (DNA): TGTGCCAGCAGGGGGCCCCCCACTAGAGGCGAGCAGTACTTC. Protein product: CASRGPPTRGEQYF.

This rearrangement joins TRBV30 to TRBJ1-2; no clear D gene. Germline V lookup: CDR1 GTSNPN, CDR2 SVGIG (reference sequence). The CDR3 sequence is 13 residues long. V lost 5 bases to trimming and J lost 4 bases, with 14 bases between them. As DNA, the CDR3 is TGTGCCTGGTCGCCCGAGGTGTCCTATGGCTACACCTTC. Residues: CAWSPEVSYGYTF.

This clone was seen just once. This same CDR3 is encoded by further DNA sequences in the sample. Written as DNA, the CDR3 is TGCGCCAGCAGCCCGGGACAGACGTACAATGAGCAGTTCTTC. Its protein is CASSPGQTYNEQFF. This chain links TRBV5-1 with TRBJ2-1; 7 bases are a match to TRBD1. The CDR3 is 14 amino acids. Germline lookup yields CDR1 SGHRS and CDR2 YFSETQ. Germline trimming cut 4 bases from V and 4 bases from J; bases unmatched to any gene: 5.

J is TRBJ1-4 and V is TRBV15; 9 nucleotides line up with TRBD1. Unmatched junction bases numbered 4, after V lost 0 bases and J lost 8 bases. The CDR3 extends over 15 amino acids. The V gene's germline CDR1 is LNHNV and CDR2 YYDKDF (reference sequence). CDR3 amino acids: CATSRETGGREKLFF. The CDR3 DNA follows: TGTGCCACCAGCAGAGAGACAGGGGGTAGAGAAAAACTGTTTTTT.

The chain recombines TRBV2 with TRBJ1-3; D possibly corresponds to TRBD1 (6 bases). The CDR3 runs to 12 residues. Germline V gives CDR1 SNHLY, CDR2 FYNNEI. V lost 8 bases, J lost 4 bases, and 9 bases lay in between. The CDR3 protein is CASRTVGNTIYF. The CDR3 nucleotides read TGTGCCAGCCGGACAGTAGGAAACACCATATATTTT.

The chain links TRBV19 to TRBJ1-1; possible D gene TRBD1, 5 bases. This CDR3 is built from 14 residues. V dropped 3 bases and J dropped 1 base, with 9 bases sitting between them. The germline CDR1 and CDR2 sequences are LNHDA and SQIVND (reference sequence). The CDR3 DNA follows: TGTGCCAGTAGTATTGCAGGGACGAACACTGAAGCTTTCTTT. Translating gives CASSIAGTNTEAFF.

The rearrangement links TRBV5-1 to TRBJ2-1; 13 nucleotides agree with TRBD2. J was trimmed by 9 bases and V by 4 bases; bases with no gene match: 7. CDR3 length equals 15 residues. In germline, CDR1 is SGHRS, CDR2 YFSETQ. The CDR3 here is CASSGTSGTGVEQFF. The CDR3 bases are TGCGCCAGCAGCGGGACTAGCGGGACGGGCGTTGAGCAGTTCTTC.

The chain carries TRBV28 and TRBJ2-5, with 8 bases fitting TRBD2. The trim removed 5 bases at V and 5 bases at J, leaving 16 bases unmatched. The CDR3 runs 17 residues. Germline CDR1 reads MDHEN; CDR2 reads SYDVKM. This chain's CDR3 is CASSPPEGAGVRETQYF. The CDR3 DNA follows: TGTGCCAGCAGTCCCCCGGAGGGAGCGGGGGTTAGGGAGACCCAGTACTTC.

The V call is TRBV18, the J call TRBJ2-2; the D is unclear. Germline values: CDR1 KGHSH, CDR2 LQKENI. V was pared by 3 bases and J by 0 bases, with 8 bases between. CDR3 length: 15 residues. CDR3 residues: CASSPRLANTGELFF. In DNA, the CDR3 is TGTGCCAGCTCACCGAGGCTAGCGAACACCGGGGAGCTGTTTTTT.

V usage is TRBV5-1 and J usage is TRBJ2-3; no reliable D call. Germline CDR1 is SGHRS and CDR2 is YFSETQ. The CDR3 runs to 14 residues. Trimming cost V 0 bases and J 0 bases, with 5 bases left between them. The CDR3 nucleotides are TGCGCCAGCAGCTTGGCATCTAGCACAGATACGCAGTATTTT. Residues: CASSLASSTDTQYF. The whole variable domain, remainder taken from reference TRBV5-1 and TRBJ2-3, is KAGVTQTPRYLIKTRGQQVTLSCSPISGHRSVSWYQQTPGQGLQFLFEYFSETQRNKGNFPGRFSGRQFSNSRSEMNVSTLELGDSALYLCASSLASSTDTQYFGPGTRLTVL.

The chain employs TRBV7-2 and TRBJ1-1; 9 nucleotides agree with TRBD1. The CDR3 is 16 residues long. Germline CDR1 SGHTA, CDR2 FQGNSA. V gave up 4 bases and J gave up 1 base; unmatched junction bases: 7. This CDR3 reads CASSSRTGATNTEAFF. The CDR3 DNA is TGTGCCAGCAGCTCCCGGACAGGGGCTACGAACACTGAAGCTTTCTTT.

The chain joins TRBV14 to TRBJ2-3, with 11 bases that match TRBD2. There are 16 residues in the CDR3. The V gene end was trimmed by 4 bases and the J gene end by 4 bases; junction bases not matched to a gene: 7. Germline V gene sequence: CDR1 SGHDN, CDR2 FVKESK. DNA of the CDR3: TGTGCCAGCAGCCCTCTAGCGGGGGGATTGGCAGATACGCAGTATTTT. It translates to CASSPLAGGLADTQYF.

This clone appeared a few times. This rearrangement joins TRBV6-4 to TRBJ1-5, with D uncertain. Per the germline V gene, CDR1 is MRHNA and CDR2 is SNTAGT. Trimming took 9 bases from V and 7 from J, leaving 16 bases between them. This CDR3 comprises 13 residues. This CDR3 is CASPRGRRQPQHF. DNA for the CDR3: TGTGCCAGTCCTCGCGGGCGACGACAGCCCCAGCATTTT.

The chain has TRBV29-1 and TRBJ2-3; 8 bases line up with TRBD2. The CDR3 has 16 amino acids. CDR1 and CDR2 from the germline V gene are SQVTM and ANQGSEA. With 4 bases clipped from V and 2 bases from J, the junction kept 11 bases outside the gene matches. The CDR3 sequence: CSVGFPGGGHTDTQYF. The CDR3 DNA is TGCAGCGTTGGATTCCCCGGGGGGGGGCACACAGATACGCAGTATTTT.

The chain employs TRBV27 and TRBJ2-2; D is ambiguous. V shed 7 bases and J shed 0 bases, with 12 bases lying between them. Germline V gene sequence: CDR1 MNHEY, CDR2 SMNVEV (reference sequence). The CDR3 is made up of 15 amino acids. The CDR3 loop reads CASTLGGPNTGELFF. For the CDR3, the DNA is TGTGCCAGCACCTTGGGCGGACCGAACACCGGGGAGCTGTTTTTT.

This clone appeared once. The V gene is TRBV19, the J gene TRBJ1-1; D unclear. Germline V gene lookup returns CDR1 LNHDA and CDR2 SQIVND (reference sequence). The CDR3 has 19 residues. V lost 1 base, J lost 3 bases, and 24 bases lay in between. CDR3 loop: CASSIAPTRGRQKDTEAFF. CDR3 sequence (DNA): TGTGCCAGTAGTATAGCCCCTACCCGCGGCCGGCAAAAAGACACTGAAGCTTTCTTT.

The rearrangement links TRBV5-1 to TRBJ2-1, with 8 bases identical to TRBD2. The V segment lost 0 bases and the J segment 7 bases; nucleotides outside the gene matches: 6. This CDR3 comprises 15 residues. In germline, CDR1 is SGHRS, CDR2 YFSETQ. The CDR3 DNA sequence: TGCGCCAGCAGCTTGGCCGGGACTAGTACGAATGAGCAGTTCTTC. Amino acid sequence: CASSLAGTSTNEQFF. The variable domain in full, completed from reference TRBV5-1 and TRBJ2-1, reads KAGVTQTPRYLIKTRGQQVTLSCSPISGHRSVSWYQQTPGQGLQFLFEYFSETQRNKGNFPGRFSGRQFSNSRSEMNVSTLELGDSALYLCASSLAGTSTNEQFFGPGTRLTVL.

The genes are TRBV29-1 and TRBJ1-2; D uncertain. V was shortened by 4 bases and J by 4 bases, with 10 bases between the two germline ends. Germline CDR1 reads SQVTM; CDR2 reads ANQGSEA. The CDR3 is 12 residues long. This CDR3 is CSVVRESYGYTF. The CDR3 DNA reads as TGCAGCGTTGTCCGAGAGAGCTATGGCTACACCTTC.

V is TRBV19 and J is TRBJ2-4; D is unclear. The CDR3 sequence is 12 residues long. V was cut by 5 bases and J by 9 bases, with 11 bases left in between. Germline loops: CDR1 LNHDA, CDR2 SQIVND (reference sequence). The CDR3 is CASSPVTGIQYF. CDR3 nucleotides: TGTGCCAGTAGTCCGGTGACGGGCATTCAGTACTTC.

V is TRBV7-3 and J is TRBJ2-7, with D perhaps matching TRBD1 or TRBD2 (7 bases each). The CDR3 runs to 13 residues. V shed 4 bases and J shed 7 bases, with 14 bases lying between them. CDR1 SGHTA and CDR2 FQGTGA come from the germline V gene. The CDR3 loop reads CASSSRQGGEQYF. CDR3 nucleotide sequence: TGTGCCAGCAGCTCCCGACAGGGAGGGGAGCAGTACTTC.

This chain links TRBV7-3 with TRBJ2-5; D possibly uses TRBD1 or TRBD2 (6 bases each). The CDR3 loop spans 13 amino acids. Germline CDR1 SGHTA, CDR2 FQGTGA. Trimming pared 8 bases from V and 5 bases from J, leaving 15 bases between. CDR3 in amino acids: CASALGGQETQYF. As DNA, the CDR3 is TGTGCCAGCGCCTTGGGGGGCCAGGAGACCCAGTACTTC.

The chain is built from TRBV27 and TRBJ1-1, with D tentatively TRBD1 (6 bases). There are 15 residues in the CDR3. Trimming shortened V by 5 bases and J by 6 bases, and 19 bases separated the two germline ends. In germline, CDR1 is MNHEY, CDR2 SMNVEV (reference sequence). The CDR3 DNA follows: TGTGCCAGCAGTCCCGGGACAAACCCCGAGCCTGAAGCTTTCTTT. This translates into CASSPGTNPEPEAFF.

V and J are TRBV30 and TRBJ2-5, with TRBD2 identical over 10 bases. The germline gives CDR1 GTSNPN, CDR2 SVGIG (reference sequence). V lost 1 base, J lost 1 base, and 3 bases stayed unmatched. The CDR3 extends over 15 amino acids. Here the CDR3 DNA reads TGTGCCTGGAGTGCCGGGACTAGCGCCCAAGAGACCCAGTACTTC. Encoded protein: CAWSAGTSAQETQYF.

The V and J genes are TRBV6-6 and TRBJ2-7; 7 bases line up with TRBD1. The CDR3 contains 14 residues. Germline CDR1 is MNHNY and CDR2 is SVGAGI (reference sequence). The V gene end was trimmed by 6 bases and the J gene end by 6 bases; junction bases not matched to a gene: 11. CDR3 in DNA: TGTGCCAGCAGGGGGGCAACAGGGGTAGGCGAGCAGTACTTC. Its protein is CASRGATGVGEQYF.